These T cell receptor beta chains were read from a single sample in a study of cytomegalovirus exposure and HLA in healthy donors. The protocol was immunoSEQ multiplex PCR, while the TCRdb copy is restricted to in-frame clones and leaves out a portion. Of 150,000 to 200,000 clones listed, 76% were seen once; the top ten hold about 1.5%. The sequencing sample was made of PBMCs. The receptors were sampled from a young man in good health and CMV-seronegative. Each CDR3 is given with its conserved first and last residue. Each record gives: J gene, D gene, clone size, V gene, CDR3 protein, CDR3 DNA. A D gene is named only where the DNA matches it firmly. Some rows have no size entry. The others give once, few or many, or a class for an expanded clone.

TRBJ2-1	TRBD2	-	TRBV7-8	CASSPRGGAYNEQFF	TGTGCCAGCAGCCCCCGCGGGGGGGCCTACAATGAGCAGTTCTTC
TRBJ2-7	TRBD2	-	TRBV6-1	CASREGLALSYEQYF	TGTGCCAGCAGGGAGGGACTAGCGCTGTCCTACGAGCAGTACTTC
TRBJ2-6	TRBD2	-	TRBV6-5	CASSTGGSGANVLTF	TGTGCCAGCAGTACGGGGGGCTCTGGGGCCAACGTCCTGACTTTC
TRBJ2-3	-	-	TRBV13	CASSLRFGLIITDTQYF	TGTGCCAGCAGCTTAAGGTTCGGACTTATTATCACAGATACGCAGTATTTT
TRBJ2-1	TRBD2	-	TRBV19	CASRARDYEQFF	TGTGCCAGTAGGGCCCGGGACTACGAGCAGTTCTTC
TRBJ1-4	-	once	TRBV30	CAWSEKGSVREKLFF	TGTGCCTGGAGTGAAAAGGGGTCAGTACGGGAAAAACTGTTTTTT
TRBJ1-2	-	-	TRBV28	CASSFGYGYTF	TGTGCCAGCAGTTTCGGCTATGGCTACACCTTC
TRBJ2-7	-	-	TRBV21-1	CASSKALYRWDSEGREVAQYF	TGTGCCAGCAGCAAAGCGCTGTATAGGTGGGACAGCGAAGGGCGGGAGGTCGCGCAGTACTTC
TRBJ2-7	TRBD1	-	TRBV19	CASSARQGSDEQYF	TGTGCCAGTAGTGCCCGACAGGGGTCGGACGAGCAGTACTTC
TRBJ1-6	TRBD1	-	TRBV6-5	CASSYRDREPSPLHF	TGTGCCAGCAGTTACAGGGACAGGGAGCCCTCACCCCTCCACTTT
TRBJ1-2	TRBD1	once	TRBV27	CASSPSTGEGYTF	TGTGCCAGCAGCCCTTCGACAGGGGAGGGCTACACCTTC